This T cell receptor (beta chain) derives from a study of glioma-infiltrating T cells after dendritic cell vaccination. The wider study: Autologous tumor lysate was loaded overnight onto monocyte-derived dendritic cells grown about seven days with IL-4 and GM-CSF.

Study-wide results and caveats: TCR clonality showed no direct relationship with survival. Estimated pretreatment TIL content predicted outcome after dendritic cell vaccination.

The CDR3 runs to 11 residues. Deletions cut 3 bases from V and 6 bases from J, with 6 bases between. Germline V gene data show CDR1 as GTSNPN and CDR2 as SVGIG (reference sequence). On this clone: What it binds is unknown.

Some clones are missing from TCRdb's copy, which holds only in-frame ones; the method was immunoSEQ multiplex PCR. The table shows roughly 83,000 clones, with over 75% occurring only once. The clonotype comes from a human donor with glioblastoma. This sample comprised blood, obtained before dendritic cell vaccination. The chain has TRBV30 and TRBJ1-3, with no clear D. CDR3 sequence reads: CAWSLENTIYF. CDR3 sequence (DNA): TGTGCCTGGAGCTTAGAAAACACCATATATTTT.